This T cell receptor (beta chain) derives from a study of blood T cells in healthy people across ages. A second PCR of about 6 to 12 cycles used a sample-barcoded 5' primer and a J-beta primer mix. TCRdb itself ran the 5' RACE reads through MiXCR, one entry per CDR3 protein. The sample includes roughly 800,000 distinct CDR3 sequences, 40% to 65% of them seen just once. The length of the CDR3 is 14 residues. Germline CDR1 is LGHDT and CDR2 is YNNKEL (reference sequence). Trimming removed 2 bases from V and 0 bases from J, with 7 bases in between. The sequenced material came from blood. The sequence came from a man older than 75 in good health. The rearrangement links TRBV3-1 to TRBJ1-1; possible D gene TRBD1, 5 bases. Here the CDR3 DNA reads TGTGCCAGCAGCCAAACAGGAATGAACACTGAAGCTTTCTTT. It is translated as CASSQTGMNTEAFF.